This T cell receptor (beta chain) came from a study of OX40 agonist ivuxolimab in advanced cancers. Study at large: Recorded diagnoses for dose-escalation patients were hepatocellular carcinoma, melanoma, renal cell or head and neck cancer. Therapy given before enrollment (anti-PD-1, anti-PD-L1 or anti-CTLA-4) was allowed, and roughly 42% had some. Findings and limits, study-wide: With doses of 0.1 to 3.0 mg/kg, CD4+ and CD8+ blood T cells had undergone clonal expansion by week 6. The authors also found low normalized T-cell clonal expansion in some nonresponders.

With respect to this clone: The antigen is not known.

Per the germline V gene, CDR1 is SEHNR and CDR2 is FQNEAQ (reference sequence). The CDR3 extends over 10 amino acids. Trimming took off 5 bases at V and 7 bases at J, with 5 bases between the two ends. Some clones are missing from TCRdb's copy, which holds only in-frame ones; the method was immunoSEQ multiplex PCR. In the table there are about 11,000 clones, about 84% of which are singletons. The rearrangement links TRBV7-9 to TRBJ1-1, with D possibly being TRBD1 (5 bases). The sample here was CD4+ or CD8+ T cells sorted from blood, taken in a trial of the OX40 agonist ivuxolimab. The receptor was isolated from an adult with an advanced solid tumor such as melanoma, head and neck, liver or kidney cancer. CDR3 in DNA: TGTGCCAGCAGCGGGGGTGAAGCTTTCTTT. It codes for CASSGGEAFF. The variable domain in full, completed from reference TRBV7-9 and TRBJ1-1, reads DTGVSQNPRHKITKRGQNVTFRCDPISEHNRLYWYRQTLGQGPEFLTYFQNEAQLEKSRLLSDRFSAERPKGSFSTLEIQRTEQGDSAMYLCASSGGEAFFGQGTRLTVV.